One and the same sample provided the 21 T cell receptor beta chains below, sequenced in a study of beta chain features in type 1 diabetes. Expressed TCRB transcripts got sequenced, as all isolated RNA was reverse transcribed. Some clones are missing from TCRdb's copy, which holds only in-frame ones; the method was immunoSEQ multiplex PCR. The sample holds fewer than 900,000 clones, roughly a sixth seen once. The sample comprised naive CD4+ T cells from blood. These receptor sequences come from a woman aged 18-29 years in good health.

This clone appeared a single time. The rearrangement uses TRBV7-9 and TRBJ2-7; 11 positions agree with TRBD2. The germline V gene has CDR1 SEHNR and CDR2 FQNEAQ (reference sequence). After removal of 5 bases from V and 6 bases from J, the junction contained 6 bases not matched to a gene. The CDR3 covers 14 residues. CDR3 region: CASSSRGTSGEQYF. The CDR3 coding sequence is TGTGCCAGCAGCAGCCGCGGGACTAGCGGCGAGCAGTACTTC. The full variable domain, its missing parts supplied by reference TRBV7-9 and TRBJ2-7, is DTGVSQNPRHKITKRGQNVTFRCDPISEHNRLYWYRQTLGQGPEFLTYFQNEAQLEKSRLLSDRFSAERPKGSFSTLEIQRTEQGDSAMYLCASSSRGTSGEQYFGPGTRLTVT.

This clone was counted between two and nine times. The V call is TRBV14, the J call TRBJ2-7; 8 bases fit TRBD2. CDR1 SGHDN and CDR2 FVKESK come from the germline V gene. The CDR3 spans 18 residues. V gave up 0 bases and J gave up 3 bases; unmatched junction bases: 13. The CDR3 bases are TGTGCCAGCAGCCAAGAACTGGCATGGCGGGAGGAACTCTACGAGCAGTACTTC. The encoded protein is CASSQELAWREELYEQYF. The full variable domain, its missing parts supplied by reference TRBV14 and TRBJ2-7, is EAGVTQFPSHSVIEKGQTVTLRCDPISGHDNLYWYRRVMGKEIKFLLHFVKESKQDESGMPNNRFLAERTGGTYSTLKVQPAELEDSGVYFCASSQELAWREELYEQYFGPGTRLTVT.

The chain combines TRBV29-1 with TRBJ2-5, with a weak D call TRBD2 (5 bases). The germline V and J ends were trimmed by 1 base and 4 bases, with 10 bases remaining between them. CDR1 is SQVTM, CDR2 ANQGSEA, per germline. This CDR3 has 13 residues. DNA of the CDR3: TGCAGCGTTGAAGTTCCGGGGTTAGAGACCCAGTACTTC. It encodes CSVEVPGLETQYF.

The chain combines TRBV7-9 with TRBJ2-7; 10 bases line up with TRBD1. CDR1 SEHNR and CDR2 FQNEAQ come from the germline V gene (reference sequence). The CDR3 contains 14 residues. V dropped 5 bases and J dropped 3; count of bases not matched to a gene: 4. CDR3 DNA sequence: TGTGCCAGCAGCCGGGACAGGGGACACTACGAGCAGTACTTC. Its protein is CASSRDRGHYEQYF.

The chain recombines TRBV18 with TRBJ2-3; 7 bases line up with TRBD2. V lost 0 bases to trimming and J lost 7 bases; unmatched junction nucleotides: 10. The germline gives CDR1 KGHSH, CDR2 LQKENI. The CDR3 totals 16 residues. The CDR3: CASSPPLTSSENTQYF. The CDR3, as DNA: TGTGCCAGCTCACCACCTTTGACTAGCAGTGAAAATACGCAGTATTTT. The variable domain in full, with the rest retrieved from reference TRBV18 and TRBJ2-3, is NAGVMQNPRHLVRRRGQEARLRCSPMKGHSHVYWYRQLPEEGLKFMVYLQKENIIDESGMPKERFSAEFPKEGPSILRIQQVVRGDSAAYFCASSPPLTSSENTQYFGPGTRLTVL.

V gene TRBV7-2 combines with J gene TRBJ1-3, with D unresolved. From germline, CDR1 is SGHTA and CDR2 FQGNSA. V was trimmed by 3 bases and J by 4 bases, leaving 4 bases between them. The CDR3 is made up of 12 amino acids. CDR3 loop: CASSLWGNTIYF. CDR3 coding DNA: TGTGCCAGCAGCTTGTGGGGAAACACCATATATTTT.

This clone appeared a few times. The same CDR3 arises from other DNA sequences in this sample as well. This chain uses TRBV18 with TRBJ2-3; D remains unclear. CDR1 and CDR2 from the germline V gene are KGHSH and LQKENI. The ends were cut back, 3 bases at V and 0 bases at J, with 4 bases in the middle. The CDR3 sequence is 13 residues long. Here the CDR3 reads CASSPTSTDTQYF. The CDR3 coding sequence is TGTGCCAGCTCACCCACTAGCACAGATACGCAGTATTTT.

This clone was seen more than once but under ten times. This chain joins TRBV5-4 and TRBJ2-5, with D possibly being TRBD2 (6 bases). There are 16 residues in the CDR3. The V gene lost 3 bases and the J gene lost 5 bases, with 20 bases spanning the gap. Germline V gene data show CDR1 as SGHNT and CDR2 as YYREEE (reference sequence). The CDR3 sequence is CASSSRSAGSRETQYF. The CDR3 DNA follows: TGTGCCAGCAGCTCCCGCTCAGCGGGCTCGCGGGAGACCCAGTACTTC.

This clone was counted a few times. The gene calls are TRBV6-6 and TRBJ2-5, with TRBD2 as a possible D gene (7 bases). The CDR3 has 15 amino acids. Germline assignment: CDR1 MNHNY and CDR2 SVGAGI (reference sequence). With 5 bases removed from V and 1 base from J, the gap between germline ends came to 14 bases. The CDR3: CASSKRDKFQETQYF. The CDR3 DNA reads TGTGCCAGCAGTAAGCGGGACAAATTCCAAGAGACCCAGTACTTC.

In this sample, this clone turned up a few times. The DNA for the CDR3 is TGTGCCAGCAGCTTATATGGGGCCGTGAACACTGAAGCTTTCTTT. This translates into CASSLYGAVNTEAFF. The V and J genes are TRBV7-2 and TRBJ1-1, with a possible D match to TRBD1 (5 bases). The germline CDR1 and CDR2 sequences are SGHTA and FQGNSA. This CDR3 is 15 amino acids long. V gave up 2 bases and J gave up 0 bases, with 10 bases separating them.

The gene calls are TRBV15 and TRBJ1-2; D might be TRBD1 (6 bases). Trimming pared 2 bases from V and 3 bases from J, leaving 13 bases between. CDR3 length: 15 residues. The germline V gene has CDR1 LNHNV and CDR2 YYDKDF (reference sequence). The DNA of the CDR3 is TGTGCCACCAGCAGACAGGGGTTGCTGGACTATGGCTACACCTTC. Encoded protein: CATSRQGLLDYGYTF. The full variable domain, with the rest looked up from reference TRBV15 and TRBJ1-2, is DAMVIQNPRYQVTQFGKPVTLSCSQTLNHNVMYWYQQKSSQAPKLLFHYYDKDFNNEADTPDNFQSRRPNTSFCFLDIRSPGLGDTAMYLCATSRQGLLDYGYTFGSGTRLTVV.

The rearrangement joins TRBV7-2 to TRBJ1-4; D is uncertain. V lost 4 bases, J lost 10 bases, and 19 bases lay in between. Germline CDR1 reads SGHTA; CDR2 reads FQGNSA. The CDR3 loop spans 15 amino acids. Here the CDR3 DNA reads TGTGCCAGCAGCTCTTTCCTCGAGGGCTCTGGAAAACTGTTTTTT. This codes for CASSSFLEGSGKLFF.

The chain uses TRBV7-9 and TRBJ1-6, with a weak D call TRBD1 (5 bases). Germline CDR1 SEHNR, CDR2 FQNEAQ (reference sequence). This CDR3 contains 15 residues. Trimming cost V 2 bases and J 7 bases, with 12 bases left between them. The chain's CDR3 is CASSLIPGQNSPLHF. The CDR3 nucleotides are TGTGCCAGCAGCTTAATTCCAGGGCAAAATTCACCCCTCCACTTT. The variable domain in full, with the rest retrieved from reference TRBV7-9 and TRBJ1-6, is DTGVSQNPRHKITKRGQNVTFRCDPISEHNRLYWYRQTLGQGPEFLTYFQNEAQLEKSRLLSDRFSAERPKGSFSTLEIQRTEQGDSAMYLCASSLIPGQNSPLHFGNGTRLTVT.

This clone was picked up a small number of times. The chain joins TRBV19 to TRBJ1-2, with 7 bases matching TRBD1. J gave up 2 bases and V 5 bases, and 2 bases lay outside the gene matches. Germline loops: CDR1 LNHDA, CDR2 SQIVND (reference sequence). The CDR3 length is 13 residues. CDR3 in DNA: TGTGCCAGTAGTGAGACAGGGAACTATGGCTACACCTTC. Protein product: CASSETGNYGYTF.

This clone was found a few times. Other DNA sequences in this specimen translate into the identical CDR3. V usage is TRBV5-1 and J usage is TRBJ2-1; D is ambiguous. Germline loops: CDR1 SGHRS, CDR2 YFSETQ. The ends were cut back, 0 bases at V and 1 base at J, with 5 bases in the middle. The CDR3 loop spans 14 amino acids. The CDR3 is CASSLGQSYNEQFF. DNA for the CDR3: TGCGCCAGCAGCTTGGGTCAGTCCTACAATGAGCAGTTCTTC.

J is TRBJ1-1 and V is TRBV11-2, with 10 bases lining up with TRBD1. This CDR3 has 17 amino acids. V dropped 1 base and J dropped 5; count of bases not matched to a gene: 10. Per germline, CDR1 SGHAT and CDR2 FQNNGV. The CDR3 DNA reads TGTGCCAGCAGCTTAGGTAGGACAGGGGGACCAGAGACTGAAGCTTTCTTT. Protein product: CASSLGRTGGPETEAFF. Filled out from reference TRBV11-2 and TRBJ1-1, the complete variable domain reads EAGVAQSPRYKIIEKRQSVAFWCNPISGHATLYWYQQILGQGPKLLIQFQNNGVVDDSQLPKDRFSAERLKGVDSTLKIQPAKLEDSAVYLCASSLGRTGGPETEAFFGQGTRLTVV.

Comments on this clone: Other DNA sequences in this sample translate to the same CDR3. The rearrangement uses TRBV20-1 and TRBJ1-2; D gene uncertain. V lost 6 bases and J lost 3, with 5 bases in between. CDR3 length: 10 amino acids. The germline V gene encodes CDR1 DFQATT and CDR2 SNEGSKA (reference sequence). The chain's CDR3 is CSAQYYGYTF. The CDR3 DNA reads TGCAGTGCCCAGTACTATGGCTACACCTTC.

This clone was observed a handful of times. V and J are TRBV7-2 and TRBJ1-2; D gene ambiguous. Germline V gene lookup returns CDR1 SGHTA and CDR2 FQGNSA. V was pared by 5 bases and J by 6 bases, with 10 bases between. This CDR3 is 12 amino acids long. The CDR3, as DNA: TGTGCCAGCAGCGACTGGCCCGATGGCTACACCTTC. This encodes CASSDWPDGYTF.

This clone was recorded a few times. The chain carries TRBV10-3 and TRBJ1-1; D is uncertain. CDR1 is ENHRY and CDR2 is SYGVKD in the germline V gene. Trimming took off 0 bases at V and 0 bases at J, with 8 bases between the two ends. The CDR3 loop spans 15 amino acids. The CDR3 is CAISESPDMNTEAFF. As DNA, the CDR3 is TGTGCCATCAGTGAGTCACCTGACATGAACACTGAAGCTTTCTTT.

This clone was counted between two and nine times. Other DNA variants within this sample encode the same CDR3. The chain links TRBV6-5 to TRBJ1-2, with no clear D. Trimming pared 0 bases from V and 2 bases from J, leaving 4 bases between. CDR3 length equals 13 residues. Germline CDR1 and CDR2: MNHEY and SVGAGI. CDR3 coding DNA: TGTGCCAGCAGTTACTCCAGAAACTATGGCTACACCTTC. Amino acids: CASSYSRNYGYTF.

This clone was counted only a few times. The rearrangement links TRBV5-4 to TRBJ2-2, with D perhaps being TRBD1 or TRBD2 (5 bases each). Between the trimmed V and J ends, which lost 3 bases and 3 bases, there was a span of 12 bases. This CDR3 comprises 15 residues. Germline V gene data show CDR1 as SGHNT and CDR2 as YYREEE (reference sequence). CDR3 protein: CASSSTVEDTGELFF. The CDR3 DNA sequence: TGTGCCAGCAGCTCGACAGTGGAGGACACCGGGGAGCTGTTTTTT.